Presented here are 18 T cell receptor beta chains from one specimen sequenced in a study of blood T cell repertoires in COVID-19. Sequencing used immunoSEQ multiplex PCR; TCRdb keeps in-frame clones, though not all of them. The repertoire includes a few hundred thousand clones, roughly 85% of them detected once, and 3.6% sits in the top ten. Sequenced material: peripheral blood. These receptors were obtained from a woman of 80 years or more with acute or convalescent COVID-19.

The chain employs TRBV2 and TRBJ1-5; 10 positions match TRBD1. Trimming at V came to 4 bases and at J to 8 bases, leaving 11 bases not matched to a gene. Germline V gene data show CDR1 as SNHLY and CDR2 as FYNNEI. The CDR3 totals 16 residues. The CDR3, as DNA: TGTGCCAGCAGTGGAGGTAGTGGGACAGGGGATGAGCCCCAGCATTTT. It yields the protein CASSGGSGTGDEPQHF. Complete variable domain (other parts from reference TRBV2 and TRBJ1-5): EPEVTQTPSHQVTQMGQEVILRCVPISNHLYFYWYRQILGQKVEFLVSFYNNEISEKSEIFDDQFSVERPDGSNFTLKIRSTKLEDSAMYFCASSGGSGTGDEPQHFGDGTRLSIL.

V usage is TRBV7-9 and J usage is TRBJ2-1; 9 bases are shared with TRBD1. Germline V gene lookup returns CDR1 SEHNR and CDR2 FQNEAQ (reference sequence). After removal of 5 bases from V and 0 bases from J, the junction contained 11 bases not matched to a gene. The CDR3 extends over 18 amino acids. The CDR3 spells CASSPTKGQGFSYNEQFF. In DNA form, the CDR3 reads TGTGCCAGCAGCCCCACAAAAGGACAGGGGTTCTCCTACAATGAGCAGTTCTTC. Variable domain in full (rest from reference TRBV7-9 and TRBJ2-1): DTGVSQNPRHKITKRGQNVTFRCDPISEHNRLYWYRQTLGQGPEFLTYFQNEAQLEKSRLLSDRFSAERPKGSFSTLEIQRTEQGDSAMYLCASSPTKGQGFSYNEQFFGPGTRLTVL.

The chain uses TRBV27 and TRBJ1-2; weak D call: TRBD1 (5 bases). V dropped 0 bases and J dropped 8 bases, with 13 bases sitting between them. The CDR3 runs 14 residues. Germline values: CDR1 MNHEY, CDR2 SMNVEV (reference sequence). The CDR3 DNA follows: TGTGCCAGCAGTTTATCAGGGGTTCCTAGGGGCTACACCTTC. As protein: CASSLSGVPRGYTF.

This chain links TRBV24-1 with TRBJ1-2; possible D gene TRBD1, 5 bases. V was cut by 3 bases and J by 2 bases, with 12 bases left in between. The CDR3 is made up of 15 amino acids. From germline, CDR1 is KGHDR and CDR2 SFDVKD. CDR3 loop: CATSDQRPGNYGYTF. In DNA, the CDR3 is TGTGCCACCAGTGATCAACGCCCAGGGAACTATGGCTACACCTTC.

This rearrangement joins TRBV3-1 (or the pseudogene TRBV3-2) to TRBJ1-4, with 9 bases lining up with TRBD1. There are 14 residues in the CDR3. V lost 4 bases to trimming and J lost 8 bases; unmatched junction nucleotides: 5. The germline V gene has CDR1 LGHDT and CDR2 YNNKEL (reference sequence). CDR3 bases: TGTGCCAGCAGCCGGGACAGGGTAGTAGAAAAACTGTTTTTT. As protein: CASSRDRVVEKLFF.

The chain is built from TRBV7-9 and TRBJ1-1; D perhaps matches TRBD1 (5 bases). V lost 6 bases to trimming and J lost 2 bases, with 13 bases between them. The V gene's germline CDR1 is SEHNR and CDR2 FQNEAQ (reference sequence). This CDR3 is 14 amino acids long. The CDR3 nucleotides read TGTGCCAGCAGACTTACCACAGGAAACACTGAAGCTTTCTTT. It codes for CASRLTTGNTEAFF.

CDR3 nucleotide sequence: TGTGCCAGCAGCTCCCCCGGGGGTAGGAATGAGCAGTTCTTC. As protein: CASSSPGGRNEQFF. The chain has TRBV7-3 and TRBJ2-1; TRBD2 is a possible D gene (6 bases). The CDR3 contains 14 residues. The germline V gene has CDR1 SGHTA and CDR2 FQGTGA. V was trimmed by 4 bases and J by 7 bases, leaving 14 bases between them. Together with reference TRBV7-3 and TRBJ2-1, the CDR3 gives the full variable domain: GAGVSQTPSNKVTEKGKYVELRCDPISGHTALYWYRQSLGQGPEFLIYFQGTGAADDSGLPNDRFFAVRPEGSVSTLKIQRTERGDSAVYLCASSSPGGRNEQFFGPGTRLTVL.

V is TRBV28 and J is TRBJ1-1, with TRBD1 matching over 8 bases. The ends lost 5 bases at V and 1 base at J; junction bases unmatched: 6. The germline CDR1 and CDR2 sequences are MDHEN and SYDVKM. The CDR3 has 15 residues. This CDR3 reads CASSERTGWNTEAFF. DNA of the CDR3: TGTGCCAGCAGTGAAAGGACAGGGTGGAACACTGAAGCTTTCTTT.

CDR3 region: CASSPLSGRQGNQPQHF. The CDR3 coding sequence is TGTGCCAGTAGTCCACTCTCAGGAAGACAGGGGAATCAGCCCCAGCATTTT. The chain recombines TRBV19 with TRBJ1-5, with 8 positions matching TRBD1. Germline values: CDR1 LNHDA, CDR2 SQIVND (reference sequence). The ends lost 5 bases at V and 4 bases at J; junction bases unmatched: 13. This CDR3 has 17 amino acids.

The chain has TRBV7-9 and TRBJ1-4; tentative D call: TRBD1 (6 bases). The ends were cut back, 5 bases at V and 7 bases at J, with 17 bases in the middle. Germline CDR1 and CDR2: SEHNR and FQNEAQ (reference sequence). This CDR3 has 15 amino acids. The CDR3 is CASSPETGWGEKLFF. CDR3 DNA: TGTGCCAGCAGCCCAGAGACAGGATGGGGTGAAAAACTGTTTTTT.

This sequence joins TRBV3-1 (or the pseudogene TRBV3-2) and TRBJ1-1, with TRBD1 matching 7 bases. J was trimmed by 6 bases and V by 3 bases; bases with no gene match: 4. Per the germline V gene, CDR1 is LGHDT and CDR2 is YNNKEL (reference sequence). This CDR3 comprises 13 residues. CDR3 sequence (DNA): TGTGCCAGCAGCCATTTGACAGGGTCTGAAGCTTTCTTT. This codes for CASSHLTGSEAFF.

The chain carries TRBV6-5 and TRBJ2-7; 7 bases line up with TRBD1. CDR3 length equals 11 residues. Germline CDR1 and CDR2: MNHEY and SVGAGI. V was pared by 6 bases and J by 6 bases, with 2 bases of the junction left unmatched. CDR3 nucleotide sequence: TGTGCCAGCAGCCGGGACAGCGAGCAGTACTTC. It translates to CASSRDSEQYF.

A note on this clone: Additional DNA sequences in this sample encode the identical CDR3. V is TRBV18 and J is TRBJ1-1, with D possibly being TRBD1 (6 bases). CDR3 length equals 14 residues. Germline CDR1 reads KGHSH; CDR2 reads LQKENI. V lost 0 bases and J 2 bases, leaving 7 bases between the germline ends. CDR3 nucleotides: TGTGCCAGCTCACCACCGGGGGCTAACACTGAAGCTTTCTTT. Protein product: CASSPPGANTEAFF.

The DNA of the CDR3 is TGTGCCACCAGTGAGTTTACAGGGGCTGAGCAGTTCTTC. It translates to CATSEFTGAEQFF. The chain employs TRBV24-1 and TRBJ2-1, with 7 bases lining up with TRBD1. J lost 9 bases, V lost 4 bases, and 5 bases had no gene match. The CDR3 runs to 13 residues. Germline V gives CDR1 KGHDR, CDR2 SFDVKD.

The chain is built from TRBV9 and TRBJ1-2; D ambiguous. Per the germline V gene, CDR1 is SGDLS and CDR2 is YYNGEE. V shed 0 bases and J shed 2 bases, with 8 bases lying between them. The CDR3 runs to 14 residues. This CDR3 reads CASSVDRANYGYTF. CDR3 nucleotide sequence: TGTGCCAGCAGCGTAGACCGAGCGAACTATGGCTACACCTTC. Variable domain in full (rest from reference TRBV9 and TRBJ1-2): DSGVTQTPKHLITATGQRVTLRCSPRSGDLSVYWYQQSLDQGLQFLIQYYNGEERAKGNILERFSAQQFPDLHSELNLSSLELGDSALYFCASSVDRANYGYTFGSGTRLTVV.

The chain carries TRBV27 and TRBJ1-2; no reliable D call. With 2 bases removed from V and 1 base from J, the gap between germline ends came to 17 bases. Germline V CDR1 and CDR2: MNHEY, SMNVEV (reference sequence). CDR3 length: 17 amino acids. The CDR3 DNA follows: TGTGCCAGCAGTTTAAAGTCCGCGGGAGCGTATAACTATGGCTACACCTTC. The encoded protein is CASSLKSAGAYNYGYTF.

The J gene is TRBJ1-1, the V gene TRBV11-3; TRBD1 is a possible D gene (6 bases). CDR1 and CDR2 from the germline V gene are SGHNT and YENEEA. The CDR3 consists of 17 residues. V lost 1 base to trimming and J lost 1 base, with 16 bases between them. CDR3: CASSLGGTGPRNTEAFF. The CDR3 nucleotides read TGTGCCAGCAGCTTAGGGGGCACAGGGCCGCGGAACACTGAAGCTTTCTTT.

The rearrangement links TRBV11-2 to TRBJ2-7; no clear D. There are 12 residues in the CDR3. Trimming pared 5 bases from V and 3 bases from J, leaving 8 bases between. Germline-derived CDR1 and CDR2 are SGHAT and FQNNGV. The DNA for the CDR3 is TGTGCCAGCAGCCGCGAGAACTACGAGCAGTACTTC. It is translated as CASSRENYEQYF.